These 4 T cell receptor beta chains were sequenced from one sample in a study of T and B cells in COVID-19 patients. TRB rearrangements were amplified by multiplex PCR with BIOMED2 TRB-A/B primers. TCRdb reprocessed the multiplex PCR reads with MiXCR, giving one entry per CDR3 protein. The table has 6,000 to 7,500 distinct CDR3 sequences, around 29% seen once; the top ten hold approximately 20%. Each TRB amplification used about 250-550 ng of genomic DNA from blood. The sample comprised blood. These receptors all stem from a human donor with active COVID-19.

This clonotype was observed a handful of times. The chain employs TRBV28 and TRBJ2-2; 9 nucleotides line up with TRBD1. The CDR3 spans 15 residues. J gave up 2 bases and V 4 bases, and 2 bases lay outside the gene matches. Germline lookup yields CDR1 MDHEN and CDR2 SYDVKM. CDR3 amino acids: CASSWDRVNTGELFF. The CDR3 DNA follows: TGTGCCAGCAGTTGGGACAGGGTTAACACCGGGGAGCTGTTTTTT.

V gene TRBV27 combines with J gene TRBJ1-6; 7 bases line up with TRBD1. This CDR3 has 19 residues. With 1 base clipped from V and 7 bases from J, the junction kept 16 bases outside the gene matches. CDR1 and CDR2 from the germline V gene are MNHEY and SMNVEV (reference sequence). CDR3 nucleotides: TGTGCCAGCAGTTTATTCCACAGTCAGGGGGGTACTTTGAATTCACCCCTCCACTTT. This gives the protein CASSLFHSQGGTLNSPLHF.

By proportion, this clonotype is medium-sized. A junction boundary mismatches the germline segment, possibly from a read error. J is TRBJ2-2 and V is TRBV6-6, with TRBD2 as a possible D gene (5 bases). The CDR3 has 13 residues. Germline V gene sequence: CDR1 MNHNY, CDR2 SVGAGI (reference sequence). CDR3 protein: CASRDGNAGELFF. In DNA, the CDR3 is TGTGCCAGCAGGGACGGGAACGCCGGGGAGCTGTTTTTT.

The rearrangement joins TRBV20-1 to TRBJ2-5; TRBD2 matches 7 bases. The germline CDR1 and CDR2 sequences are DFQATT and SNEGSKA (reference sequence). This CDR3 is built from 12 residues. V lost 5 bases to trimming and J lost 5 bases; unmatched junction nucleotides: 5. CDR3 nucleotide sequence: TGCAGTGCTCTGGGACTAAAGGAGACCCAGTACTTC. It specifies CSALGLKETQYF.